Listed below are T cell receptor beta chains from one sample, sequenced in a study of blood T cell repertoires in COVID-19. Assay used: immunoSEQ multiplex PCR; TCRdb lists only in-frame clones, some missing. There are tens of thousands of clones in the sample; 84% occur only once, and more than 1.5% lies in the top ten. The material sequenced was peripheral blood. The source is a man aged 45 to 65 with acute or convalescent COVID-19. The CDR3 runs from the conserved cysteine through the conserved F or W. A D gene is named only where the DNA matches it firmly. Clone size, where shown, is once, few, many, or a class for clones that have expanded.

V gene	J gene	D gene	clone size	CDR3 DNA	CDR3 protein
TRBV19	TRBJ2-5	-	-	TGTGCCAGTAGTAGTATCTTGAAGCGGACTACCCAAGAGACCCAGTACTTC	CASSSILKRTTQETQYF
TRBV9	TRBJ2-1	TRBD1	-	TGTGCCAGCAGCGCCCCGGCAGGGGGCTCCTACAATGAGCAGTTCTTC	CASSAPAGGSYNEQFF
TRBV2	TRBJ2-3	-	-	TGTGCCAGCATAAGGAGATTGACAGATACGCAGTATTTT	CASIRRLTDTQYF
TRBV5-5	TRBJ2-3	TRBD2	-	TGTGCCAGCAGCTCAAGACTAGCGGGAGAGGATACGCAGTATTTT	CASSSRLAGEDTQYF
TRBV11-3	TRBJ2-2	TRBD1	-	TGTGCCAGCAGCCCCAGGGGGCGCGGGGAGCTGTTTTTT	CASSPRGRGELFF
TRBV29-1	TRBJ2-3	-	-	TGCAGCGTTGTCCTGGACTCCACAGATACGCAGTATTTT	CSVVLDSTDTQYF
TRBV4-3	TRBJ2-2	-	-	TGCGCCAGCAGCCATCCCAGGGGAGGGAAAAACACCGGGGAGCTGTTTTTT	CASSHPRGGKNTGELFF
TRBV11-2	TRBJ2-1	TRBD2	-	TGTGCCAGCAGCTCCCTTTTTGGACTAGCGGGGGGGTTCAATGAGCAGTTCTTC	CASSSLFGLAGGFNEQFF
TRBV25-1	TRBJ2-3	TRBD1	-	TGTGCCAGCAGAGAACAGGGGCTTAGCACAGATACGCAGTATTTT	CASREQGLSTDTQYF
TRBV6-6	TRBJ1-5	TRBD1	few	TGTGCCAGCAGTTACTCGACAGGGATGAGCAATCAGCCCCAGCATTTT	CASSYSTGMSNQPQHF
TRBV4-3	TRBJ2-7	-	-	TGCGCCAGCAGCCAAGGGGCAGGCTACGAGCAGTACTTC	CASSQGAGYEQYF
TRBV5-4	TRBJ2-3	TRBD1	-	TGTGCCAGCAGCTCCACGGACAGGGAAGGTGGTACGCAGTATTTT	CASSSTDREGGTQYF
TRBV3-1/TRBV3-2	TRBJ1-5	-	-	TGTGCCAGCAGCCAAAATAATCTTAATGGCAATCAGCCCCAGCATTTT	CASSQNNLNGNQPQHF
TRBV10-3	TRBJ2-7	-	few	TGTGCCATCAGTGAACCTCGGAGGCCGAGCTCCTACGAGCAGTACTTC	CAISEPRRPSSYEQYF
TRBV30	TRBJ2-2	-	-	TGTGCCTGGAGTGTAGGAGGGACCGGGGAGCTGTTTTTT	CAWSVGGTGELFF
TRBV27	TRBJ1-2	TRBD1	few	TGTGCCAGCAGTCCCGGGACAGGGCCCTTTGGCTACACCTTC	CASSPGTGPFGYTF
TRBV4-2	TRBJ2-1	TRBD2	-	TGTGCCAGCAGCCAAGGGGGGCGCGGACTAGCGGGCTACAATGAGCAGTTCTTC	CASSQGGRGLAGYNEQFF
TRBV15	TRBJ2-7	-	-	TGTGCCACCAGCAGGACTGGGCAGGACAACTCCTACGAGCAGTACTTC	CATSRTGQDNSYEQYF
TRBV5-1	TRBJ2-2	TRBD2	-	TGCGCCAGCAGCTTGAACTCCGGACTAGCGGGAGGGCCGGACGGGGAGCTGTTTTTT	CASSLNSGLAGGPDGELFF
TRBV24-1	TRBJ2-5	TRBD2	once	TGTGCCACCAGTGATCCGACAGCGGACGGGACTAGCGGGAGGGCCCATAGGTACCAAGAGACCCAGTACTTC	CATSDPTADGTSGRAHRYQETQYF
TRBV3-1/TRBV3-2	TRBJ1-1	-	once	TGTGCCAGCAGCCAGCCGGGGTCCGGCACTGAAGCTTTCTTT	CASSQPGSGTEAFF
TRBV7-9	TRBJ2-7	-	-	TGTGCCAGCAGCGCCAGCTACGAGCAGTACTTC	CASSASYEQYF
TRBV20-1	TRBJ2-5	-	-	TGCAGTGCTAGTGACCTAAAGGGGGAGACCCAGTACTTC	CSASDLKGETQYF
TRBV9	TRBJ1-4	-	-	TGTGCCAGCAGCGTAGGGGGAGTCAATGAAAAACTGTTTTTT	CASSVGGVNEKLFF
TRBV6-5	TRBJ2-3	TRBD1	-	TGTGCCAGCAGCCCCGGGACAGCACCCACAGATACGCAGTATTTT	CASSPGTAPTDTQYF
TRBV11-3	TRBJ2-1	-	-	TGTGCCAGCAGCTCCGGGACATTATTCAATGAGCAGTTCTTC	CASSSGTLFNEQFF
TRBV6-5	TRBJ1-5	TRBD1	-	TGTGCCAGCACCTTGGACAGGGCGGCTCAGCCCCAGCATTTT	CASTLDRAAQPQHF
TRBV30	TRBJ2-5	TRBD1	-	TGTGCCTGGAGTGGGACAGGAGGTGAGACCCAGTACTTC	CAWSGTGGETQYF
TRBV29-1	TRBJ2-1	-	-	TGCAGCGTTTTAGGGCGGGTTAACTACAATGAGCAGTTCTTC	CSVLGRVNYNEQFF
TRBV18	TRBJ1-2	TRBD1	-	TGTGCCAGCTCCCGGGGACAGGGTCATGGCTACACCTTC	CASSRGQGHGYTF
TRBV2	TRBJ2-1	TRBD1	-	TGTGCCAGCAGTGTCCGGGACAGGGGAATAAATGAGCAGTTCTTC	CASSVRDRGINEQFF
TRBV7-9	TRBJ2-5	TRBD2	-	TGTGCCAGCAGCTTAGCGCGGGGGGCAGGGAAGATTCGAGAGACCCAGTACTTC	CASSLARGAGKIRETQYF
TRBV5-6	TRBJ2-1	TRBD2	once	TGTGCCAGCAGCTTGTGTACAGCGGGGACTCGATTCTACAATGAGCAGTTCTTC	CASSLCTAGTRFYNEQFF
TRBV6-2/TRBV6-3	TRBJ1-1	TRBD1	-	TGTGCCAGCAGCGATAACAGGGGGGGGACTGAAGCTTTCTTT	CASSDNRGGTEAFF
TRBV28	TRBJ2-7	-	-	TGTGCCAGTCGCACGGGGAACTCCTACGAGCAGTACTTC	CASRTGNSYEQYF